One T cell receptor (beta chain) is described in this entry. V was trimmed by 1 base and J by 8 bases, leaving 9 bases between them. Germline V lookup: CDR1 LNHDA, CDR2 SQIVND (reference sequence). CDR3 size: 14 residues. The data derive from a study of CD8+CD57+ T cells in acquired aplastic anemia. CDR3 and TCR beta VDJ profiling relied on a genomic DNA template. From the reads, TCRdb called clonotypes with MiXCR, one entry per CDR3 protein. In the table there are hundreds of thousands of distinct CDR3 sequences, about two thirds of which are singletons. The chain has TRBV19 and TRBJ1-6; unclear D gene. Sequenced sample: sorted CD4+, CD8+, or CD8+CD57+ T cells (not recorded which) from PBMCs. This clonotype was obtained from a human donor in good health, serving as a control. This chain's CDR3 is CASSIAGRDSPLHF. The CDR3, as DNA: TGTGCCAGTAGTATAGCCGGTAGGGATTCACCCCTCCACTTT.